Below are 2 T cell receptor beta chains sequenced from a single sample in a study of T cell repertoires in aging, cancer and after chemotherapy. TRB rearrangements spanning V, D and J were amplified using mixed TRB-A/B primers. TCRdb re-called the multiplex PCR reads through MiXCR, storing one row per CDR3 protein. The data contain fewer than 7,500 distinct CDR3 sequences, approximately 39% of them singletons. The template was genomic DNA from peripheral blood, not RNA. The sequencing input was blood. The receptors shown here come from a human donor in good health.

The rearrangement joins TRBV14 to TRBJ1-5; TRBD1 is a possible D gene (5 bases). Germline V gives CDR1 SGHDN, CDR2 FVKESK. The V end was cut by 0 bases, the J end by 7 bases, with 16 bases between. The CDR3 is 16 residues long. The CDR3 region is CASSQDPTVPNQPQHF. In nucleotides, the CDR3 is TGTGCCAGCAGCCAAGATCCGACAGTCCCCAACCAGCCCCAGCATTTT.

The J gene is TRBJ2-3, the V gene TRBV29-1; D possibly corresponds to TRBD2 (6 bases). The CDR3 consists of 14 residues. V was pared by 4 bases and J by 6 bases, with 17 bases between. Per the germline V gene, CDR1 is SQVTM and CDR2 is ANQGSEA. DNA of the CDR3: TGCAGCGTTGGGAGTGGCGGGGATCTTGATACGCAGTATTTT. Translation gives CSVGSGGDLDTQYF.